A selection of T cell receptor beta chains follows, all from one sample in a study of Graves' ophthalmopathy and Graves' hyperthyroidism. TCRdb analysed the multiplex PCR reads with MiXCR anew, one entry per CDR3 protein. This table holds more than 1,000,000 distinct CDR3 sequences, 35% to 45% found once. What was sequenced was peripheral blood or thyroid tissue (not recorded which). Every receptor here comes from an adult man with Graves' hyperthyroidism. The CDR3 runs from the conserved cysteine through the conserved F or W. Each record gives: V gene, D gene, clone size, J gene, CDR3 protein, CDR3 DNA. D genes are given only for firm matches. The listing skips clone size in some rows; elsewhere it reads once, few, many or a size class.

TRBV20-1	-	few	TRBJ1-2	CSETDIYNYGYTF	TGCAGTGAAACAGATATCTATAACTATGGCTACACCTTC
TRBV9	TRBD1	-	TRBJ2-5	CASSTQTGSETQYF	TGTGCCAGCAGCACCCAGACAGGGTCGGAGACCCAGTACTTC
TRBV29-1	-	many	TRBJ2-7	CSVGKTGRSYEQYF	TGCAGCGTTGGAAAGACAGGGAGGTCCTACGAGCAGTACTTC
TRBV20-1	TRBD2	-	TRBJ2-5	CSANSRGGGLETQYF	TGCAGTGCTAACTCACGCGGCGGGGGACTGGAGACCCAGTACTTC
TRBV20-1	-	few	TRBJ1-5	CSASAGGDQPQHF	TGCAGTGCTAGTGCGGGGGGCGATCAGCCCCAGCATTTT
TRBV20-1	TRBD2	many	TRBJ2-7	CSASGLAGVYEQYF	TGCAGTGCTAGTGGACTAGCGGGAGTATACGAGCAGTACTTC
TRBV5-5	-	few	TRBJ1-1	CASSPGTGAYGSEAFF	TGTGCCAGCAGCCCCGGGACCGGGGCGTACGGGTCTGAAGCTTTCTTT
TRBV7-8	TRBD2	-	TRBJ2-7	CASSLIGTSPYEQYF	TGTGCCAGCAGCTTAATCGGGACTAGCCCCTACGAGCAGTACTTC
TRBV24-1	-	-	TRBJ1-5	CATEGQPQETQHF	TGTGCCACCGAAGGACAGCCTCAAGAGACCCAGCATTTT
TRBV5-1	-	-	TRBJ2-5	CASSAESEETQYF	TGCGCCAGCAGCGCGGAGTCGGAGGAGACCCAGTACTTC
TRBV20-1	-	few	TRBJ1-1	CSARDPGGMNTEAFF	TGCAGTGCTAGAGACCCGGGGGGAATGAACACTGAAGCTTTCTTT
TRBV7-6	TRBD2	few	TRBJ2-5	CATHPGTSAETQYF	TGTGCCACCCACCCGGGGACTAGCGCCGAGACCCAGTACTTC
TRBV20-1	TRBD2	-	TRBJ2-7	CSARLLAGGYEQYF	TGCAGTGCTAGACTCCTAGCGGGAGGCTACGAGCAGTACTTC
TRBV12-3/TRBV12-4	TRBD1	many	TRBJ1-6	CASSLLSGQGSSPLHF	TGTGCCAGCAGCCTCCTTTCGGGACAGGGTTCGTCACCCCTCCACTTT
TRBV20-1	-	many	TRBJ2-7	CSAREGAGPIRQYF	TGCAGTGCTAGAGAGGGGGCTGGACCAATACGGCAGTACTTC
TRBV14	-	-	TRBJ1-2	CASSPVGGIYGYTF	TGTGCCAGCAGCCCTGTGGGCGGAATCTATGGCTACACCTTC
TRBV25-1	-	once	TRBJ1-6	CASRGGGLGSPLHF	TGTGCCAGCCGCGGGGGGGGCCTGGGTTCACCCCTCCACTTT
TRBV15	TRBD1	-	TRBJ1-6	CATSRDRTGNNSPLHF	TGTGCCACCAGCAGAGACCGGACAGGGAATAATTCACCCCTCCACTTT
TRBV29-1	-	-	TRBJ2-7	CSVEVGVGAYEQYF	TGCAGCGTTGAAGTGGGGGTAGGAGCCTACGAGCAGTACTTC
TRBV12-3/TRBV12-4	-	many	TRBJ2-7	CASSYGALEQYF	TGTGCCAGCAGCTACGGGGCCCTCGAGCAGTACTTC
TRBV5-6	-	-	TRBJ1-3	CASSLVGIAGNTIYF	TGTGCCAGCAGCTTGGTTGGGATCGCTGGAAACACCATATATTTT
TRBV7-9	-	-	TRBJ1-1	CASSPQGGSMNTEAFF	TGTGCCAGCAGCCCTCAGGGAGGGTCCATGAACACTGAAGCTTTCTTT